Below, 5 T cell receptor beta chains from the same sample are listed, as sequenced in a study of cytomegalovirus exposure and HLA in healthy donors. The PCR had 60 Vbeta and 13 Jbeta primers. Libraries were prepared by immunoSEQ multiplex PCR; TCRdb keeps only in-frame clonotypes and omits some of them. Recorded for this sample: about 41,000 clones. Sample: PBMCs. The receptor source for this set is a man younger than 40 in good health and CMV-seronegative.

The chain is built from TRBV10-3 and TRBJ2-7; D is ambiguous. CDR3 length: 13 residues. Germline V CDR1 and CDR2: ENHRY, SYGVKD. Trimming removed 0 bases from V and 3 bases from J, with 6 bases in between. CDR3 in amino acids: CAISESTSYEQYF. CDR3 DNA sequence: TGTGCCATCAGTGAGTCGACAAGCTACGAGCAGTACTTC.

This chain connects TRBV19 to TRBJ2-7; TRBD1 agrees at 7 bases. V gave up 5 bases and J gave up 1 base; unmatched junction bases: 8. The CDR3 is 15 amino acids. Germline assignment: CDR1 LNHDA and CDR2 SQIVND (reference sequence). The CDR3 region has the DNA TGTGCCAGTAGTGAATACAGGGGTACGTCCTACGAGCAGTACTTC. This translates into CASSEYRGTSYEQYF.

The gene calls are TRBV9 and TRBJ1-1; 7 bases map to TRBD1. Per the germline V gene, CDR1 is SGDLS and CDR2 is YYNGEE. This CDR3 has 15 amino acids. Unmatched junction bases numbered 12, after V lost 4 bases and J lost 6 bases. CDR3 protein: CASSTRTGVDAEAFF. CDR3 nucleotides: TGTGCCAGCAGCACCCGGACAGGAGTGGATGCTGAAGCTTTCTTT.

The genes are TRBV6-5 and TRBJ2-1, with TRBD2 matching over 10 bases. Trimming cost V 6 bases and J 5 bases; bases outside gene matches: 7. Per the germline V gene, CDR1 is MNHEY and CDR2 is SVGAGI. The CDR3 totals 15 residues. CDR3 nucleotide sequence: TGTGCCAGCAGGCCTAGCGGGAGTACCGACAATGAGCAGTTCTTC. Protein sequence: CASRPSGSTDNEQFF.

This sequence joins TRBV7-2 and TRBJ1-2; D might be TRBD1 (6 bases). The CDR3 consists of 19 residues. Looked up from germline, CDR1 is SGHTA and CDR2 is FQGNSA. V dropped 0 bases and J dropped 0 bases, with 20 bases sitting between them. The CDR3 nucleotides are TGTGCCAGCAGCTTAGCCTTTTCTCTCCAGGGGAAAGCTAACTATGGCTACACCTTC. The encoded protein is CASSLAFSLQGKANYGYTF.